A single T cell receptor beta chain is shown here with its context. TCRdb reprocessed the RT-PCR reads with MiXCR, giving one entry per CDR3 protein. The sample holds about 540,000 distinct CDR3 sequences, around a quarter seen once. The record originates from a study of response to subunit inactivated influenza vaccine. The same data also went into a second study, on T cells expressing NK-cell markers. Per that study: TCR beta cDNA was generated via 5'RACE template switching incorporating UMIs. Each TCR beta repertoire originated in sorted T cells that were CD3+CD56+NKG2C+, CD3+CD56+NKG2C- or CD3+CD56-NKG2C+. Seven donors tested HCMV-seropositive and one tested seronegative among the eight sequenced.

The receptor comes from a man over 45 who received an inactivated influenza vaccine. The input for sequencing was CD4+ T cells sorted from PBMCs, taken 11 to 12 days after vaccination.

CDR3: CASSYSPSGTDTQYF. In DNA form, the CDR3 reads TGTGCCAGCAGTTACTCGCCTAGCGGGACAGATACGCAGTATTTT. This sequence joins TRBV6-2 or TRBV6-3 and TRBJ2-3; 8 bases match TRBD2. The CDR3 covers 15 residues. Germline V gene data show CDR1 as MNHEY and CDR2 as SVGEGT. J was trimmed by 3 bases and V by 0 bases; bases with no gene match: 2.